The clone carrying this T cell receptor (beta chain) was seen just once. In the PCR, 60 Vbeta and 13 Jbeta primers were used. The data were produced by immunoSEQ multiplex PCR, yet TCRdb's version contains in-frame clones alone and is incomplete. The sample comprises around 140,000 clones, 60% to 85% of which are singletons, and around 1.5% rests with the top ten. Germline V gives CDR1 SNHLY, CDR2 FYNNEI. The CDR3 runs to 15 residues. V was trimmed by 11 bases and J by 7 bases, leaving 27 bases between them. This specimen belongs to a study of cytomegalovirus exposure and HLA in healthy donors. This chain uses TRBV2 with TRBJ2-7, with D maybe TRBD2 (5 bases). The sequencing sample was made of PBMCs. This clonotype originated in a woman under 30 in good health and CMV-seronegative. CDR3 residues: CAVSVGREDPGEQYF. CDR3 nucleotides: TGTGCCGTCTCGGTAGGACGAGAGGACCCGGGGGAGCAGTACTTC. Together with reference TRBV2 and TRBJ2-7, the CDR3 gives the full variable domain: EPEVTQTPSHQVTQMGQEVILRCVPISNHLYFYWYRQILGQKVEFLVSFYNNEISEKSEIFDDQFSVERPDGSNFTLKIRSTKLEDSAMYFCAVSVGREDPGEQYFGPGTRLTVT.